The rows below give T cell receptor beta chains drawn from one sample of a study of cytomegalovirus exposure and HLA in healthy donors. Only in-frame clones appear in the TCRdb table, and some are missing; sequencing was by immunoSEQ multiplex PCR. The sample contains 150,000 to 200,000 clones, approximately 71% of which appear only once. The source material was PBMCs. The source of these receptors is a woman in her forties in good health and CMV-seropositive. Each CDR3 is given with its conserved first and last residue. The D gene is left open where the match is weak. A clone size is listed for some rows: how often the clone was seen (once, few, many), or a class if it is expanded.

d_call,clone_size,j_call,v_call,cdr3_aa,cdr3_nt
TRBD2,many,TRBJ2-1,TRBV9,CASSELAGAVNEQFF,TGTGCCAGCAGCGAACTAGCGGGAGCTGTGAATGAGCAGTTCTTC
NA,NA,TRBJ2-1,TRBV5-1,CASSLDLYNEQFF,TGCGCCAGCAGCTTGGATCTGTACAATGAGCAGTTCTTC
TRBD2,NA,TRBJ2-5,TRBV6-6,CASSAGTSEETQYF,TGTGCCAGCAGCGCCGGGACTAGCGAAGAGACCCAGTACTTC
NA,NA,TRBJ2-3,TRBV10-3,CAISGRQTDTQYF,TGTGCCATCAGTGGGCGGCAAACAGATACGCAGTATTTT
NA,NA,TRBJ1-5,TRBV6-1,CASSGQMVNQPQHF,TGTGCCAGCAGTGGGCAGATGGTCAATCAGCCCCAGCATTTT
TRBD1,NA,TRBJ2-1,TRBV28,CASYRGGSYNEQFF,TGTGCCAGCTACAGGGGTGGGTCCTACAATGAGCAGTTCTTC
TRBD1,NA,TRBJ2-1,TRBV6-1,CASSEVDRGEFF,TGTGCCAGCAGTGAAGTCGACAGGGGTGAGTTCTTC
TRBD1,NA,TRBJ2-1,TRBV6-5,CASSYKAGGPNEQFF,TGTGCCAGCAGTTATAAGGCAGGGGGCCCGAATGAGCAGTTCTTC
NA,NA,TRBJ2-1,TRBV7-9,CASSSYLRGDEQFF,TGTGCCAGCAGCTCATATTTAAGGGGCGATGAGCAGTTCTTC
NA,once,TRBJ1-1,TRBV4-2,CASSRGRLTDTEAFF,TGTGCCAGCAGCCGGGGGCGACTGACTGACACTGAAGCTTTCTTT
TRBD1,few,TRBJ1-2,TRBV7-2,CASSLTGTGLGYTF,TGTGCCAGCAGCCTGACCGGGACAGGGCTCGGCTACACCTTC
NA,NA,TRBJ1-6,TRBV7-2,CASSLALGVRDSPLHF,TGTGCCAGCAGCTTAGCGCTAGGGGTACGGGATTCACCCCTCCACTTT
TRBD1,few,TRBJ2-7,TRBV5-1,CASSLSPGQGYEQYF,TGCGCCAGCAGCTTGAGCCCGGGACAGGGCTACGAGCAGTACTTC
NA,few,TRBJ2-1,TRBV7-3,CASSAARSTNEQFF,TGTGCCAGCAGCGCGGCTAGGAGCACCAATGAGCAGTTCTTC
TRBD1,few,TRBJ2-1,TRBV6-5,CATKPSGGVYNEQFF,TGTGCCACCAAACCGTCAGGGGGAGTTTACAATGAGCAGTTCTTC
TRBD2,NA,TRBJ2-3,TRBV7-7,CASSPGLAGGGTDTQYF,TGTGCTAGCAGCCCAGGACTAGCGGGAGGAGGCACAGATACGCAGTATTTT
NA,few,TRBJ2-3,TRBV5-4,CASSSIKAADTQYF,TGTGCCAGCAGCTCTATCAAAGCGGCAGATACGCAGTATTTT
TRBD2,NA,TRBJ2-2,TRBV2,CASTELAGVWTGELFF,TGTGCCAGCACCGAACTAGCGGGAGTTTGGACCGGGGAGCTGTTTTTT
TRBD1,NA,TRBJ1-2,TRBV19,CASTSSGGLAYTF,TGTGCCAGTACTTCCTCAGGGGGGCTGGCCTACACCTTC
NA,NA,TRBJ2-7,TRBV27,CASSSGYEQYF,TGTGCCAGCAGTTCGGGGTACGAGCAGTACTTC
TRBD2,few,TRBJ2-3,TRBV10-2,CASSDWTSLSTDTQYF,TGCGCCAGCAGTGACTGGACTAGCCTTAGCACAGATACGCAGTATTTT
NA,NA,TRBJ2-7,TRBV29-1,CSASQDRQAYEQYF,TGCAGCGCCTCACAGGACCGCCAGGCCTACGAGCAGTACTTC
NA,NA,TRBJ1-2,TRBV18,CASSPQGANYGYTF,TGTGCCAGCTCACCACAGGGGGCTAACTATGGCTACACCTTC
TRBD2,NA,TRBJ2-5,TRBV11-1,CASSLVGGLGETQYF,TGTGCCAGCAGCTTAGTCGGGGGACTAGGAGAGACCCAGTACTTC
NA,NA,TRBJ1-5,TRBV28,CASSSFGGGAGQPQHF,TGTGCCAGCAGTTCGTTTGGGGGAGGGGCGGGTCAGCCCCAGCATTTT
NA,NA,TRBJ1-4,TRBV19,CASSTVTNEKLFF,TGTGCCAGTAGTACGGTAACTAATGAAAAACTGTTTTTT
NA,once,TRBJ2-7,TRBV11-1,CASSQSLQFRGYEQYF,TGTGCCAGCAGCCAAAGCCTTCAATTCCGGGGGTACGAGCAGTACTTC
TRBD1,NA,TRBJ1-1,TRBV7-2,CASSRGQIEAFF,TGTGCCAGCAGCCGGGGACAGATTGAAGCTTTCTTT